A single sample is the source of the 14 T cell receptor beta chains below, sequenced in a study of siplizumab effects on memory and regulatory T cells (dated by TCRdb to between 2018 and 2020). Libraries were constructed by the immunoSEQ multiplex PCR assay. TCRdb limited this immuneACCESS table to in-frame rearrangements with V and J called. A share of clones is missing; checked studies link under half to unresolved V genes, and the rest is unexplained. This sample has approximately 120,000 clones in its table, and about 94% of those were observed once. Over 0.15% of the sample comes from the top ten. The source material was non-Treg CD4+ T cells sorted from blood. The sample's cell subset or site label, decoded: FACS-sorted unstimulated CD4+ non-regulatory T cells. The receptors were sampled from a human donor in good health.

This rearrangement joins TRBV19 to TRBJ2-5; the match to TRBD2 covers 11 bases. V lost 1 base, J lost 6 bases, and 4 bases stayed unmatched. The CDR3 consists of 15 residues. Germline V gives CDR1 LNHDA, CDR2 SQIVND (reference sequence). CDR3 bases: TGTGCCAGTAGTATAGGTAGCGGGGGGGCGAAGACCCAGTACTTC. Translated: CASSIGSGGAKTQYF.

This clone was seen only once. The chain employs TRBV10-3 and TRBJ2-1; 14 nucleotides agree with TRBD2. CDR3 length equals 18 residues. The germline CDR1 and CDR2 sequences are ENHRY and SYGVKD. V dropped 3 bases and J dropped 8; count of bases not matched to a gene: 12. The CDR3, as DNA: TGTGCCATCAGTGACGATCATGGACTAGCGGGGGGCCTACATGAGCAGTTCTTC. This gives the protein CAISDDHGLAGGLHEQFF.

This clone has just one count. The chain has TRBV19 and TRBJ1-1; D uncertain. This CDR3 has 14 residues. The germline V gene has CDR1 LNHDA and CDR2 SQIVND (reference sequence). The germline V and J ends were trimmed by 3 bases and 1 base, with 9 bases remaining between them. CDR3 bases: TGTGCCAGTAGTATTCCCAGAGAGAACACTGAAGCTTTCTTT. Its translation is CASSIPRENTEAFF.

In its sample, this clone was seen once. The chain recombines TRBV7-3 with TRBJ1-4; 7 bases fit TRBD1. This CDR3 is built from 16 residues. The trim removed 4 bases at V and 3 bases at J, leaving 8 bases unmatched. Germline V gene sequence: CDR1 SGHTA, CDR2 FQGTGA. DNA for the CDR3: TGTGCCAGCAGCTCCTTGACAGGGCGGGCTAATGAAAAACTGTTTTTT. It is translated as CASSSLTGRANEKLFF.

This chain uses TRBV28 with TRBJ1-2, with a tentative D call TRBD1 (5 bases). The CDR3 length is 14 residues. CDR1 MDHEN and CDR2 SYDVKM come from the germline V gene. Trimming left V 1 base short and J 2 bases short, with 8 bases between. CDR3 in DNA: TGTGCCAGCAGTTTATCTTCAGGGAACTATGGCTACACCTTC. Translation gives CASSLSSGNYGYTF.

This rearrangement joins TRBV18 to TRBJ1-1; 7 nucleotides line up with TRBD1. V shed 3 bases and J 1 base; nucleotides not matched to a gene: 5. The CDR3 loop spans 15 amino acids. CDR1 KGHSH and CDR2 LQKENI come from the germline V gene. CDR3 residues: CASSPGQARNTEAFF. The CDR3, as DNA: TGTGCCAGCTCACCTGGACAGGCCCGGAACACTGAAGCTTTCTTT.

The V and J genes are TRBV27 and TRBJ2-7; 12 positions agree with TRBD1. V was clipped by 8 bases and J by 4 bases; unmatched bases: 12. This CDR3 spans 16 amino acids. CDR1 is MNHEY, CDR2 SMNVEV, per germline (reference sequence). The CDR3 reads CASRRAGQGARYEQYF. In DNA form, the CDR3 reads TGTGCCAGCCGTCGCGCGGGACAGGGGGCAAGGTACGAGCAGTACTTC.

CDR3 loop: CASNPGVIGNTEAFF. The DNA of the CDR3 is TGTGCCAGCAACCCCGGGGTCATCGGGAACACTGAAGCTTTCTTT. The chain couples TRBV28 to TRBJ1-1; D gene unclear. The CDR3 totals 15 residues. Germline loops: CDR1 MDHEN, CDR2 SYDVKM. The V and J ends lost 7 bases and 1 base respectively, with 16 bases between them.

As to this clone: The junction and the germline gene differ at one end; a read error may be behind it. V usage is TRBV2 and J usage is TRBJ2-2; 11 bases are shared with TRBD2. Germline-derived CDR1 and CDR2 are SNHLY and FYNNEI. This CDR3 contains 15 residues. The chain's CDR3 is CASSASGGNSGELFF. CDR3 bases: TGTGCCAGCAGCGCTAGCGGGGGGAACTCCGGGGAGCTGTTTTTT.

This chain connects TRBV11-1 to TRBJ2-7; 8 positions match TRBD1. After removal of 2 bases from V and 2 bases from J, the junction contained 2 bases not matched to a gene. The CDR3 consists of 14 residues. Germline V gene data show CDR1 as SGHAT and CDR2 as FQDESV (reference sequence). The CDR3 DNA follows: TGTGCCAGCAGCTTAACAGGGGGGCCCTACGAGCAGTACTTC. Encoded protein: CASSLTGGPYEQYF.

The chain has TRBV7-9 and TRBJ2-2; D is unclear. With 5 bases removed from V and 1 base from J, the gap between germline ends came to 8 bases. The V gene's germline CDR1 is SEHNR and CDR2 FQNEAQ (reference sequence). This CDR3 comprises 14 residues. The CDR3: CASSNVRNTGELFF. DNA for the CDR3: TGTGCCAGCAGCAACGTCAGGAACACCGGGGAGCTGTTTTTT.

This chain uses TRBV27 with TRBJ1-3; TRBD1 agrees at 8 bases. After removal of 5 bases from V and 2 bases from J, the junction contained 5 bases not matched to a gene. The CDR3 runs 15 residues. The germline V gene encodes CDR1 MNHEY and CDR2 SMNVEV (reference sequence). As DNA, the CDR3 is TGTGCCAGCAGTCATGACAGGGGTACTGGAAACACCATATATTTT. Protein product: CASSHDRGTGNTIYF.

This rearrangement joins TRBV5-4 to TRBJ1-1, with D unresolved. The V and J ends lost 0 bases and 1 base respectively, with 4 bases between them. Germline V gene data show CDR1 as SGHNT and CDR2 as YYREEE (reference sequence). The CDR3 totals 13 residues. This CDR3 is CASSLGGNTEAFF. The CDR3 bases are TGTGCCAGCAGCTTGGGCGGGAACACTGAAGCTTTCTTT.

The genes are TRBV19 and TRBJ1-4; D is unresolved. The length of the CDR3 is 12 residues. Trimming left V 2 bases short and J 8 bases short, with 6 bases between. Germline CDR1 reads LNHDA; CDR2 reads SQIVND (reference sequence). CDR3 in amino acids: CASSISGEKLFF. CDR3 nucleotides: TGTGCCAGTAGTATATCCGGAGAAAAACTGTTTTTT.